This T cell receptor (beta chain) appears in the sequencing data of a study of CD8 T cells in Susac syndrome. On the study more broadly: When blood was drawn, the patients with Susac syndrome were therapy-naive, on corticosteroids, or on intravenous immunoglobulin alone.

Whole-study results and caveats: The number of individuals included in the study's TCR sequencing and HLA analysis was acknowledged as relatively small.

The sequenced target, TCR beta, came from blood CD8+ and CD4+ T cells. After extraction with the RNeasy kit, roughly 0.45 to 1 ug of the RNA was reverse transcribed using random hexamers. TCRdb passed the immunoSEQ multiplex PCR reads through MiXCR, listing each CDR3 protein once. The table has around 170,000 distinct CDR3 sequences, around 93% seen once. To note about this clonotype: Its antigen is undetermined.

The junction had 10 bases not matched to a gene; V was cut back by 2 bases and J by 3 bases. The CDR3 runs to 16 residues. The germline V gene has CDR1 SEHNR and CDR2 FQNEAQ (reference sequence). The rearrangement links TRBV7-9 to TRBJ2-7, with 7 nucleotides matching TRBD2. This receptor was identified in a human donor with Susac syndrome. Sequencing was done on a sample of CD8+ T cells from PBMCs. The CDR3 DNA reads TGTGCCAGCAGCTTAACGTCCGGTCGGGGGGTCTACGAGCAGTACTTC. Protein: CASSLTSGRGVYEQYF.